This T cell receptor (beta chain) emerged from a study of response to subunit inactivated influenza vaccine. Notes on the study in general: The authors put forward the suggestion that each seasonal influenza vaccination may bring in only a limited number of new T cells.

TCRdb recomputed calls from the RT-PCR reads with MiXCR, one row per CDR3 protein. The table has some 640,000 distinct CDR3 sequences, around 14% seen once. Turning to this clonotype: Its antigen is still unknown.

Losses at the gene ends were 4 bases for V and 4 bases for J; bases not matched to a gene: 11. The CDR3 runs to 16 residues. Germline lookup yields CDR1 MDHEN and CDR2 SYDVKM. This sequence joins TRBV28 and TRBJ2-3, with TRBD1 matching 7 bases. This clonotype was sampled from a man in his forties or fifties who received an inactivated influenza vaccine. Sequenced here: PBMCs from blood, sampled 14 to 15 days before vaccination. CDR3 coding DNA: TGTGCCAGCAGTTCGGCGGCCAGACAGGGCGCAGATACGCAGTATTTT. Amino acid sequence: CASSSAARQGADTQYF.